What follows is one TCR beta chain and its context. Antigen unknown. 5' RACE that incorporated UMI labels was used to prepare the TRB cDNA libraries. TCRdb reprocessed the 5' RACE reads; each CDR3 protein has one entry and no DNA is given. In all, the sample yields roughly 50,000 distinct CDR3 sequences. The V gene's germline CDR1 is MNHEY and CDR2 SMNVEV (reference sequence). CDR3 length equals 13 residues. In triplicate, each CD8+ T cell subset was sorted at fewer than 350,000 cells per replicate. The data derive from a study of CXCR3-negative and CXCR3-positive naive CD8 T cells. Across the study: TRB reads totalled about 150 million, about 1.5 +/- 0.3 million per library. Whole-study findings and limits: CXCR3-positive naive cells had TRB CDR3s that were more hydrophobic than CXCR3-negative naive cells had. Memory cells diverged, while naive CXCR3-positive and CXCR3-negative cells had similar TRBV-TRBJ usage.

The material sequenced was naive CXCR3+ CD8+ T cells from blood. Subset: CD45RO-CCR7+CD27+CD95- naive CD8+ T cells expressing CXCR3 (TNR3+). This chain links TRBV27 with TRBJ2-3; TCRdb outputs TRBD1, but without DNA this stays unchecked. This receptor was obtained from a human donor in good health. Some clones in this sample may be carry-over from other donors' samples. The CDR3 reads CASSSGTTDTQYF.